The subject of this entry is one T cell receptor beta chain. The target antigen is unknown. This entry comes from a study of OX40 agonist ivuxolimab in advanced cancers. Broader study findings: It was not determined which antigens were specifically recognized by the peripheral T cells that had undergone clonal expansion.

Profiling relied on immunoSEQ multiplex PCR, and the TCRdb table lists in-frame clones only, not all of them. The sample lists 75,000 to 80,000 clones; around 88% were seen once. The clonotype originates from an adult with an advanced solid tumor such as melanoma, head and neck, liver or kidney cancer. The starting material was CD4+ or CD8+ T cells sorted from blood, obtained in a trial of the OX40 agonist ivuxolimab.

Written as DNA, the CDR3 is TGTGCCAGCAGTTTGAGCAGGGGGCGATCCGGCTCCTACGAGCAGTACTTC. This encodes CASSLSRGRSGSYEQYF. V usage is TRBV27 and J usage is TRBJ2-7; 8 bases align to TRBD1. The trim removed 3 bases at V and 0 bases at J, leaving 10 bases unmatched. Germline CDR1 MNHEY, CDR2 SMNVEV (reference sequence). This CDR3 is built from 17 residues.